One sample yielded the 20 T cell receptor beta chains listed below, sequenced in a study of cytomegalovirus exposure and HLA in healthy donors. Profiling relied on immunoSEQ multiplex PCR, and the TCRdb table lists in-frame clones only, not all of them. The sample gives roughly 64,000 clones, approximately 95% of which show up once; approximately 6% is in the top ten. Source material: PBMCs. These receptor sequences come from a woman between 18 and 29 years old in good health and CMV-seropositive.

This sequence joins TRBV11-2 and TRBJ2-3; D is unclear. V lost 5 bases and J 2 bases, leaving 11 bases between the germline ends. CDR1 and CDR2 (germline): SGHAT, FQNNGV. The CDR3 loop spans 14 amino acids. The CDR3 DNA sequence: TGTGCCAGCAGCCCGGTGGGCCTCACAGATACGCAGTATTTT. It encodes CASSPVGLTDTQYF.

This chain connects TRBV5-4 to TRBJ2-7; 10 bases map to TRBD2. Germline V gene lookup returns CDR1 SGHNT and CDR2 YYREEE (reference sequence). This CDR3 region has 16 residues. V shed 0 bases, J shed 9 bases, and the junction held 12 bases outside the gene matches. CDR3 in amino acids: CASSLGGSGRAARQYF. The CDR3 DNA follows: TGTGCCAGCAGCTTGGGCGGAAGCGGGAGGGCCGCACGGCAGTACTTC.

The J gene is TRBJ2-7, the V gene TRBV10-3, with TRBD1 identical over 8 bases. The CDR3 loop spans 13 amino acids. The germline CDR1 and CDR2 sequences are ENHRY and SYGVKD. The V and J ends lost 7 bases and 1 base, in that order; junction bases with no gene match: 3. CDR3 amino acids: CAIKGQGSYEQYF. In nucleotides, the CDR3 is TGTGCCATCAAAGGACAGGGTTCCTACGAGCAGTACTTC.

The chain carries TRBV19 and TRBJ2-3; D gene uncertain. The CDR3 is 14 amino acids. In germline, CDR1 is LNHDA, CDR2 SQIVND (reference sequence). The ends were cut back, 6 bases at V and 2 bases at J, with 12 bases in the middle. The CDR3 spells CASRSPGFTDTQYF. CDR3 DNA: TGTGCCAGTAGATCCCCAGGCTTCACAGATACGCAGTATTTT. Filled out from reference TRBV19 and TRBJ2-3, the complete variable domain reads DGGITQSPKYLFRKEGQNVTLSCEQNLNHDAMYWYRQDPGQGLRLIYYSQIVNDFQKGDIAEGYSVSREKKESFPLTVTSAQKNPTAFYLCASRSPGFTDTQYFGPGTRLTVL.

This chain links TRBV6-5 with TRBJ1-4; D is perhaps TRBD1 (6 bases). This CDR3 spans 16 amino acids. Trimming left V 0 bases short and J 2 bases short, with 10 bases between. The V gene's germline CDR1 is MNHEY and CDR2 SVGAGI. The CDR3 protein is CASSYSLQGTNEKLFF. CDR3 sequence (DNA): TGTGCCAGCAGTTACTCTCTACAGGGTACTAATGAAAAACTGTTTTTT.

This chain links TRBV7-9 with TRBJ1-2, with D maybe TRBD1 (5 bases). Germline V lookup: CDR1 SEHNR, CDR2 FQNEAQ (reference sequence). V dropped 4 bases and J dropped 0 bases, with 12 bases sitting between them. The CDR3 is 15 residues long. The CDR3 sequence: CASSWPTATNYGYTF. Here the CDR3 DNA reads TGTGCCAGCAGCTGGCCGACAGCAACTAACTATGGCTACACCTTC.

This chain links TRBV10-3 with TRBJ2-2; tentatively, D is TRBD2 (6 bases). This CDR3 is built from 17 residues. In germline, CDR1 is ENHRY, CDR2 SYGVKD. V was trimmed by 7 bases and J by 0 bases, leaving 18 bases between them. DNA for the CDR3: TGTGCCATCACCGGCTCGGCTAGCGCATCGAACACCGGGGAGCTGTTTTTT. This encodes CAITGSASASNTGELFF.

The V gene is TRBV28, the J gene TRBJ1-5; 7 nucleotides match TRBD1. The germline gives CDR1 MDHEN, CDR2 SYDVKM. The ends lost 0 bases at V and 5 bases at J; junction bases unmatched: 10. The CDR3 is 17 residues long. CDR3 sequence (DNA): TGTGCCAGCAGTTTATGGTGGGCAGGGGGTTCTTATCAGCCCCAGCATTTT. Its translation is CASSLWWAGGSYQPQHF.

This sequence joins TRBV11-3 and TRBJ2-1, with 8 bases that match TRBD2. V was pared by 3 bases and J by 12 bases, with 7 bases of the junction left unmatched. The CDR3 sequence is 13 residues long. Germline V gene sequence: CDR1 SGHNT, CDR2 YENEEA. The CDR3 DNA follows: TGTGCCAGCAGCTTTGGGGGTGCGGGAGGGCAGTTCTTC. Translated: CASSFGGAGGQFF.

The chain joins TRBV11-2 to TRBJ1-2; tentative D call: TRBD1 (5 bases). The V gene lost 6 bases and the J gene lost 5 bases, with 13 bases spanning the gap. Germline assignment: CDR1 SGHAT and CDR2 FQNNGV. The CDR3 sequence is 13 residues long. The chain's CDR3 is CASSSTGGYGYTF. DNA for the CDR3: TGTGCCAGCAGTTCCACGGGGGGGTATGGCTACACCTTC.

The chain joins TRBV28 to TRBJ1-2; 9 nucleotides match TRBD1. CDR1 is MDHEN and CDR2 is SYDVKM in the germline V gene. CDR3 length equals 15 residues. The trim removed 2 bases at V and 5 bases at J, leaving 6 bases unmatched. CDR3 residues: CASSLGGQGGYGYTF. Here the CDR3 DNA reads TGTGCCAGCAGTTTAGGGGGACAGGGAGGTTATGGCTACACCTTC.

This chain uses TRBV19 with TRBJ2-7; possibly TRBD1 for D (5 bases). V dropped 3 bases and J dropped 1 base, with 22 bases sitting between them. The CDR3 is 18 amino acids. Germline V CDR1 and CDR2: LNHDA, SQIVND (reference sequence). The CDR3 DNA reads TGTGCCAGTAGTATTGAGGACAACCCAAGTTCAGCTTCCTACGAGCAGTACTTC. Amino acids: CASSIEDNPSSASYEQYF.

V usage is TRBV29-1 and J usage is TRBJ1-2, with D uncertain. There are 15 residues in the CDR3. Trimming took 1 base from V and 0 from J, leaving 12 bases between them. Per germline, CDR1 SQVTM and CDR2 ANQGSEA. In nucleotides, the CDR3 is TGCAGCGTTGAAGTAAACGAAGCAACTAACTATGGCTACACCTTC. Translated: CSVEVNEATNYGYTF.

V is TRBV6-1 and J is TRBJ2-5; D is possibly TRBD2 (5 bases). The CDR3 has 14 amino acids. CDR1 is MNHNS, CDR2 SASEGT, per germline. V was pared by 7 bases and J by 7 bases, with 19 bases between. CDR3 amino acids: CASKQRELDGTQYF. CDR3 nucleotide sequence: TGTGCCAGCAAACAGAGGGAGCTTGATGGGACCCAGTACTTC.

This clone was seen once. The chain couples TRBV18 to TRBJ2-5; possible D gene TRBD2, 5 bases. There are 13 residues in the CDR3. CDR1 is KGHSH and CDR2 is LQKENI in the germline V gene. Trimming shortened V by 3 bases and J by 5 bases, and 10 bases separated the two germline ends. The CDR3 coding sequence is TGTGCCAGCTCACCTGCGGGTCCGGAGACCCAGTACTTC. Residues: CASSPAGPETQYF.

The chain combines TRBV5-6 with TRBJ2-2; 12 nucleotides match TRBD2. The CDR3 totals 17 residues. Germline CDR1 is SGHDT and CDR2 is YYEEEE. V shed 3 bases and J 3 bases; nucleotides not matched to a gene: 6. The CDR3: CASSSLAGGDDTGELFF. In DNA form, the CDR3 reads TGTGCCAGCAGCTCACTAGCGGGGGGCGACGACACCGGGGAGCTGTTTTTT.

The rearrangement joins TRBV29-1 to TRBJ2-1, with 13 bases aligning to TRBD2. This CDR3 is 18 amino acids long. The germline V gene encodes CDR1 SQVTM and CDR2 ANQGSEA. After removal of 5 bases from V and 4 bases from J, the junction contained 14 bases not matched to a gene. CDR3 sequence (DNA): TGCAGCGTTCCCTCAACCCCGGGACTAGCGGGAAGGTACAATGAGCAGTTCTTC. It codes for CSVPSTPGLAGRYNEQFF.

This chain uses TRBV7-8 with TRBJ1-2, with TRBD1 matching over 7 bases. V gave up 2 bases and J gave up 4 bases; unmatched junction bases: 10. The V gene's germline CDR1 is SGHVS and CDR2 FQNEAQ. The CDR3 loop spans 16 amino acids. CDR3 loop: CASSLLEGALAYGYTF. The CDR3, as DNA: TGTGCCAGCAGCTTACTCGAGGGGGCTCTGGCCTATGGCTACACCTTC.

The chain has TRBV6-1 and TRBJ2-3; D gene uncertain. V gave up 3 bases and J gave up 2 bases, with 12 bases separating them. Germline lookup yields CDR1 MNHNS and CDR2 SASEGT. This CDR3 has 15 amino acids. CDR3 sequence (DNA): TGTGCCAGCAGTGATCGAGGTGGCTACACAGATACGCAGTATTTT. This codes for CASSDRGGYTDTQYF.

This chain uses TRBV5-1 with TRBJ1-2, with a tentative D call TRBD1 (6 bases). V dropped 0 bases and J dropped 7 bases, with 16 bases sitting between them. The CDR3 has 15 amino acids. Germline V gene lookup returns CDR1 SGHRS and CDR2 YFSETQ. DNA for the CDR3: TGCGCCAGCAGCTTGGATGCCGGGGGGCAGGCTGGCTACACCTTC. It codes for CASSLDAGGQAGYTF. Complete variable domain (other parts from reference TRBV5-1 and TRBJ1-2): KAGVTQTPRYLIKTRGQQVTLSCSPISGHRSVSWYQQTPGQGLQFLFEYFSETQRNKGNFPGRFSGRQFSNSRSEMNVSTLELGDSALYLCASSLDAGGQAGYTFGSGTRLTVV.